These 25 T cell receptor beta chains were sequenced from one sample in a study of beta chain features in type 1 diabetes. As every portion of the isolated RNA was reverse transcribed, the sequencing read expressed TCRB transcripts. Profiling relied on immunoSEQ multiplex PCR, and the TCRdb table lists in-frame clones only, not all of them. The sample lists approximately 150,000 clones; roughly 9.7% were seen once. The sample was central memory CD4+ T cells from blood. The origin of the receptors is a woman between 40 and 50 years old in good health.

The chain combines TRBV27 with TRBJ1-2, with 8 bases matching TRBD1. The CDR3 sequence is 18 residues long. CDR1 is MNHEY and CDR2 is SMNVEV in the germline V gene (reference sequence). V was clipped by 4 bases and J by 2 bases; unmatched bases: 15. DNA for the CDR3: TGTGCCAGCAGTTCCCGCCAGGGGGCCCTATCCTTAAACTATGGCTACACCTTC. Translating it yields CASSSRQGALSLNYGYTF.

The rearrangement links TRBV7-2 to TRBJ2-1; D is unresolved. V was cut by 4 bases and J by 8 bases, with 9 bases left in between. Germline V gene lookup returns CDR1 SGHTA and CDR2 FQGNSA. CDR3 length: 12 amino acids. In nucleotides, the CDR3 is TGTGCCAGCAGCTCCTACTTGGATGAGCAGTTCTTC. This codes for CASSSYLDEQFF. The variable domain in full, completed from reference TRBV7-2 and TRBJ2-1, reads GAGVSQSPSNKVTEKGKDVELRCDPISGHTALYWYRQSLGQGLEFLIYFQGNSAPDKSGLPSDRFSAERTGGSVSTLTIQRTQQEDSAVYLCASSSYLDEQFFGPGTRLTVL.

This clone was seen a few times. CDR3 DNA: TGTGCCAGCAGTTACGGAGGGGAAGTTTGGAACTATGGCTACACCTTC. Protein product: CASSYGGEVWNYGYTF. This rearrangement joins TRBV6-5 to TRBJ1-2; possibly TRBD1 for D (5 bases). CDR3 length: 16 amino acids. Germline CDR1 MNHEY, CDR2 SVGAGI. V shed 2 bases and J shed 2 bases, with 15 bases lying between them.

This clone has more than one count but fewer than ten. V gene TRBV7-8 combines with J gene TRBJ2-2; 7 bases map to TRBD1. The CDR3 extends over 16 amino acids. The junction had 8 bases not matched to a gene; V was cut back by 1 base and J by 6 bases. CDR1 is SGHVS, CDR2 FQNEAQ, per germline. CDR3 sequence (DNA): TGTGCCAGCAGCTTAGGCTCGGGACAGATAGCCGGGGAGCTGTTTTTT. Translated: CASSLGSGQIAGELFF.

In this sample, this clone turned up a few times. CDR3 in DNA: TGTGCCAGCAGGGAGGATAGCACTGAAGCTTTCTTT. Translating gives CASREDSTEAFF. This chain links TRBV2 with TRBJ1-1, with D unclear. This CDR3 region has 12 residues. Germline V gene sequence: CDR1 SNHLY, CDR2 FYNNEI. With 6 bases removed from V and 4 bases from J, the gap between germline ends came to 9 bases. The full variable domain, rest sourced from reference TRBV2 and TRBJ1-1, is EPEVTQTPSHQVTQMGQEVILRCVPISNHLYFYWYRQILGQKVEFLVSFYNNEISEKSEIFDDQFSVERPDGSNFTLKIRSTKLEDSAMYFCASREDSTEAFFGQGTRLTVV.

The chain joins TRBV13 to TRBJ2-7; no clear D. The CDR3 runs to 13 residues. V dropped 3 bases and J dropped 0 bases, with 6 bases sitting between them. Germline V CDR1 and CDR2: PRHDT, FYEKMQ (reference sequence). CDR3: CASSLGSSYEQYF. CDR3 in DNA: TGTGCCAGCAGCTTGGGCAGCTCCTACGAGCAGTACTTC.

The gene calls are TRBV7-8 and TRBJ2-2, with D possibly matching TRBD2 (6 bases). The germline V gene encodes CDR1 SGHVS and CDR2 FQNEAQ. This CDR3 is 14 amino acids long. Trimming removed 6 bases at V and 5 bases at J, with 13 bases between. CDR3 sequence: CASRRAEGTGELFF. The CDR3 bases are TGTGCCAGCAGGAGAGCGGAGGGGACCGGGGAGCTGTTTTTT.

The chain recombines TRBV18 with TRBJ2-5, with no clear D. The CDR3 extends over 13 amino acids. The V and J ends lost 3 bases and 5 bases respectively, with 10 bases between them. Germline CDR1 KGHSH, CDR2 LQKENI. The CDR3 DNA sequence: TGTGCCAGCTCACCTCCGCCGGGTGAGACCCAGTACTTC. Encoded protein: CASSPPPGETQYF. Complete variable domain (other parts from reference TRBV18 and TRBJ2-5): NAGVMQNPRHLVRRRGQEARLRCSPMKGHSHVYWYRQLPEEGLKFMVYLQKENIIDESGMPKERFSAEFPKEGPSILRIQQVVRGDSAAYFCASSPPPGETQYFGPGTRLLVL.

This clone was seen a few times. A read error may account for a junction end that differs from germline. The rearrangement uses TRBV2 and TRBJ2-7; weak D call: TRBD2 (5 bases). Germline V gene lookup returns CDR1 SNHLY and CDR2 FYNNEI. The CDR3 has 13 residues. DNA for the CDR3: TGTGCCAGCAGAGAAGACTACGCCTACGAGCAGTACTTC. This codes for CASREDYAYEQYF.

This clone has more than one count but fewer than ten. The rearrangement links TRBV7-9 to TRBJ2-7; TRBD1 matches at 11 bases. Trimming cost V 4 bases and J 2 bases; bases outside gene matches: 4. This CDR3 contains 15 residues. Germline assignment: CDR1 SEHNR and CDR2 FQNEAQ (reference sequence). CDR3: CASSSDRGLPYEQYF. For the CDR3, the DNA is TGTGCCAGCAGCTCGGACAGGGGGCTCCCCTACGAGCAGTACTTC.

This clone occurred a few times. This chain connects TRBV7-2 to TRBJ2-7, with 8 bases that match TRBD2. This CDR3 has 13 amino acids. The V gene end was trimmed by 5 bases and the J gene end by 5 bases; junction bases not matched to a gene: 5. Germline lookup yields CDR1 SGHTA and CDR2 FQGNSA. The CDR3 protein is CASSAGGDNEQYF. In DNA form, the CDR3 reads TGTGCCAGCAGCGCCGGGGGGGACAACGAGCAGTACTTC.

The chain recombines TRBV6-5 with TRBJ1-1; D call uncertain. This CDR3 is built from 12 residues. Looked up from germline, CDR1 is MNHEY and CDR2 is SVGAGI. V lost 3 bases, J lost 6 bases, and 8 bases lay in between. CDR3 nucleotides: TGTGCCAGCAGTTATGGGAGGGCTGAAGCTTTCTTT. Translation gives CASSYGRAEAFF.

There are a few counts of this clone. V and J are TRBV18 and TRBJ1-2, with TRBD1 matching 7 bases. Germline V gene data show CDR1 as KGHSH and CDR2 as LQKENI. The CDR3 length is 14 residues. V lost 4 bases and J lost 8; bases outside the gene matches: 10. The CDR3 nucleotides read TGTGCCAGCTCACAAGGACAGGACGCAGCGGGCTACACCTTC. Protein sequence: CASSQGQDAAGYTF.

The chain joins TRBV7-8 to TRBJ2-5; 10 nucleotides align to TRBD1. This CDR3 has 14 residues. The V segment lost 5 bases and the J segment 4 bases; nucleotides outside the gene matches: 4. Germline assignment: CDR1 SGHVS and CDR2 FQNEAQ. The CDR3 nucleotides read TGTGCCAGCAGCCGGGACAGGGGAGGAGAGACCCAGTACTTC. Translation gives CASSRDRGGETQYF.

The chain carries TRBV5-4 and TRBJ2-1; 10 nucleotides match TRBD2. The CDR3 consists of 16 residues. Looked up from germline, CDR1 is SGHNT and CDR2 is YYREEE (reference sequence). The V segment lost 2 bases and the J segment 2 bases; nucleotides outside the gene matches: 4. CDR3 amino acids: CASSFDLAGAYNEQFF. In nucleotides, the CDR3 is TGTGCCAGCAGCTTTGACCTAGCGGGGGCCTACAATGAGCAGTTCTTC.

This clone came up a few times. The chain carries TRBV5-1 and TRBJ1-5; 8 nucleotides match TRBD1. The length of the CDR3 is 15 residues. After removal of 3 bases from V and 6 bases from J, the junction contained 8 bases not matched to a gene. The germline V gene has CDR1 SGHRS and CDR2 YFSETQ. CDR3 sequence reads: CASSSQGARGQPQHF. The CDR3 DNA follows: TGCGCCAGCAGCTCCCAGGGGGCTCGGGGTCAGCCCCAGCATTTT.

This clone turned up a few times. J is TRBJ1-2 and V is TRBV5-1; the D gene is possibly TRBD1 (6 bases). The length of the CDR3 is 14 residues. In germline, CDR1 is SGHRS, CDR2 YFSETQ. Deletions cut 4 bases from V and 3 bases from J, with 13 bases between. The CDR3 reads CASSLNGQHYGYTF. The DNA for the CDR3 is TGCGCCAGCAGCCTAAACGGACAGCACTATGGCTACACCTTC.

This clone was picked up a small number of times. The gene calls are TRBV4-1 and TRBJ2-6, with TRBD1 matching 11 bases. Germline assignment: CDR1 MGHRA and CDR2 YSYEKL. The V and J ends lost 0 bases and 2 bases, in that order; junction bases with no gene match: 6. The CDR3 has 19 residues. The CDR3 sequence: CASSQDSGTGGTGANVLTF. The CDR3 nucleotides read TGCGCCAGCAGCCAAGATAGCGGGACAGGGGGAACTGGGGCCAACGTCCTGACTTTC.

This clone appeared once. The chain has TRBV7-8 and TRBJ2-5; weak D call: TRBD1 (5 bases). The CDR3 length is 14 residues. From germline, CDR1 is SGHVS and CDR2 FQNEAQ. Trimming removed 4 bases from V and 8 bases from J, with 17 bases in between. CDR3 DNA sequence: TGTGCCAGCAGCTCTGGTGACAGATTTGCCACCCAGTACTTC. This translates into CASSSGDRFATQYF.

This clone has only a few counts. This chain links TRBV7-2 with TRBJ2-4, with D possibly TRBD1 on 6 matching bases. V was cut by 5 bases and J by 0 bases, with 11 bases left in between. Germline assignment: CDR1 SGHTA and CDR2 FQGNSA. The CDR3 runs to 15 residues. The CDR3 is CASSRDNLAKNIQYF. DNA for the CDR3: TGTGCCAGCAGCCGGGACAACCTAGCCAAAAACATTCAGTACTTC. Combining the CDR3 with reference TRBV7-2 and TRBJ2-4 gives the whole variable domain GAGVSQSPSNKVTEKGKDVELRCDPISGHTALYWYRQSLGQGLEFLIYFQGNSAPDKSGLPSDRFSAERTGGSVSTLTIQRTQQEDSAVYLCASSRDNLAKNIQYFGAGTRLSVL.

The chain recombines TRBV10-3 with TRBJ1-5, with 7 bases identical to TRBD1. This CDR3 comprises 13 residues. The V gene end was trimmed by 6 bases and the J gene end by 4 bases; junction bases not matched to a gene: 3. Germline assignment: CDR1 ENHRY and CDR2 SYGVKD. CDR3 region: CAISGTANQPQHF. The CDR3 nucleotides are TGTGCCATCAGCGGGACAGCAAATCAGCCCCAGCATTTT.

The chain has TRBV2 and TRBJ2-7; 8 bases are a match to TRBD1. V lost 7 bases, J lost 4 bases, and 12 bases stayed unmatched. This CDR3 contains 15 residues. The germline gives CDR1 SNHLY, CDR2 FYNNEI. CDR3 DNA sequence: TGTGCCAGCATACGGCCCGGACAGGGTAATTACGAGCAGTACTTC. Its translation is CASIRPGQGNYEQYF.

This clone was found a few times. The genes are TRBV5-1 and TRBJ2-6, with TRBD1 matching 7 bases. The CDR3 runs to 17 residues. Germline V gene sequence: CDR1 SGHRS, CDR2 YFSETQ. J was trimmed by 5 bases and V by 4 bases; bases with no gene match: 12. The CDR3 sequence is CASSIGTDALRANVLTF. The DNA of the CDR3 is TGCGCCAGCAGCATCGGGACAGACGCTCTCCGGGCCAACGTCCTGACTTTC.

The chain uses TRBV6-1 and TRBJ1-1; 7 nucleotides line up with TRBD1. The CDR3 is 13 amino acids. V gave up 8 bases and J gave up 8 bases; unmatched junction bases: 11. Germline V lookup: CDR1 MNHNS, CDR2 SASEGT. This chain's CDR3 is CASSESGQREAFF. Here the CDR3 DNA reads TGTGCCAGCTCAGAATCGGGACAGAGAGAAGCTTTCTTT.

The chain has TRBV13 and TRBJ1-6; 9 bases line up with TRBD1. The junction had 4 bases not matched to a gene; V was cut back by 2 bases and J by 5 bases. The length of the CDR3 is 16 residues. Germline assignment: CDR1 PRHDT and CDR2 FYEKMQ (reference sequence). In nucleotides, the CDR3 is TGTGCCAGCAGCTTACTTACAGGGGGCGATAATTCACCCCTCCACTTT. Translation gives CASSLLTGGDNSPLHF. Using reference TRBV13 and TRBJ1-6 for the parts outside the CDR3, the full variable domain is AAGVIQSPRHLIKEKRETATLKCYPIPRHDTVYWYQQGPGQDPQFLISFYEKMQSDKGSIPDRFSAQQFSDYHSELNMSSLELGDSALYFCASSLLTGGDNSPLHFGNGTRLTVT.